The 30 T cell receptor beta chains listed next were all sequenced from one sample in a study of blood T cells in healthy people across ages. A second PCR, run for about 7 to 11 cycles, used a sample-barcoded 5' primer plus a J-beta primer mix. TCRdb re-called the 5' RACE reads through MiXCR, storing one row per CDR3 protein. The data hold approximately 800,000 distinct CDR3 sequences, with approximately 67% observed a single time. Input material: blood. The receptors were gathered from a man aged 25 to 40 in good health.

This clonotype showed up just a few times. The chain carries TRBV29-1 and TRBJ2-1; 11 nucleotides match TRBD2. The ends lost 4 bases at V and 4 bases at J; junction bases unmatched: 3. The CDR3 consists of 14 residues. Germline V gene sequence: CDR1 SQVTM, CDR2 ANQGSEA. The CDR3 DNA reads TGCAGCGTTGGTGTAGCGGGGGGGTACAATGAGCAGTTCTTC. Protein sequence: CSVGVAGGYNEQFF.

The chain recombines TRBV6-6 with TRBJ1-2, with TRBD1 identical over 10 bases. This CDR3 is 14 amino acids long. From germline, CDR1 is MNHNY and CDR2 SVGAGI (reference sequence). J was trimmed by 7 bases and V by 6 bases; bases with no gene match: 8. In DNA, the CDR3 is TGTGCCAGCAGCCCCGACAGGGGGCTTAGTGGCTACACCTTC. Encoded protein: CASSPDRGLSGYTF.

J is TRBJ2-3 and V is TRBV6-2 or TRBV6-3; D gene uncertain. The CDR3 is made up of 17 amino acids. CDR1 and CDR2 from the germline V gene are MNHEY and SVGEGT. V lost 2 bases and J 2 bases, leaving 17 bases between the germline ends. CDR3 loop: CASSYGPSKWITDTQYF. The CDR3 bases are TGTGCCAGCAGTTACGGCCCTAGTAAGTGGATCACAGATACGCAGTATTTT.

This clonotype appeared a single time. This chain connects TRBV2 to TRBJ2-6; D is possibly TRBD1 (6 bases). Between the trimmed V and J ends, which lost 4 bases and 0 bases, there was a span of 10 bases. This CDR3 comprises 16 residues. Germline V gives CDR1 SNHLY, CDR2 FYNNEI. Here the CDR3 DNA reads TGTGCCAGCAGTGGGGGACACCACTCTGGGGCCAACGTCCTGACTTTC. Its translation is CASSGGHHSGANVLTF. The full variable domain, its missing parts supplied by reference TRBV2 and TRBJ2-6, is EPEVTQTPSHQVTQMGQEVILRCVPISNHLYFYWYRQILGQKVEFLVSFYNNEISEKSEIFDDQFSVERPDGSNFTLKIRSTKLEDSAMYFCASSGGHHSGANVLTFGAGSRLTVL.

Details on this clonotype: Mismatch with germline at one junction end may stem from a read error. Written as DNA, the CDR3 is TGTGCTAGCAGTTTCACCGGACAGGGGTGGGGATATGGCTACACCTTC. Protein product: CASSFTGQGWGYGYTF. The chain has TRBV28 and TRBJ1-2; 9 nucleotides match TRBD1. CDR1 is MDHEN, CDR2 SYDVKM, per germline. CDR3 length: 16 residues.

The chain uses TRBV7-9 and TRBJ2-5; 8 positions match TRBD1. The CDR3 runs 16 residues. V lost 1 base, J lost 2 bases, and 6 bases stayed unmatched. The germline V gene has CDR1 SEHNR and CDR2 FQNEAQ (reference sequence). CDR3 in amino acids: CASSLVRGTGQETQYF. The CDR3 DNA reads TGTGCCAGCAGCTTAGTCCGAGGGACAGGTCAAGAGACCCAGTACTTC.

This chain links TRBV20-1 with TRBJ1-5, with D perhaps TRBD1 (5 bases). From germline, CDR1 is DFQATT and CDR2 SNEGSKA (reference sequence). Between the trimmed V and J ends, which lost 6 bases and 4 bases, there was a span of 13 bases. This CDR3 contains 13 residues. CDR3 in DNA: TGCAGTGCAATGACAGTGAATAATCAGCCCCAGCATTTT. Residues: CSAMTVNNQPQHF.

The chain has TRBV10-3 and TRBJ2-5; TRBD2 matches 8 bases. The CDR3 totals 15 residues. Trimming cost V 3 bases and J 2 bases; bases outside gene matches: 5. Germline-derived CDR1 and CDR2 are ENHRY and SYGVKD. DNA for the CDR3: TGTGCCATCAGTGATCCGGGGGGGGCTCAAGAGACCCAGTACTTC. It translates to CAISDPGGAQETQYF.

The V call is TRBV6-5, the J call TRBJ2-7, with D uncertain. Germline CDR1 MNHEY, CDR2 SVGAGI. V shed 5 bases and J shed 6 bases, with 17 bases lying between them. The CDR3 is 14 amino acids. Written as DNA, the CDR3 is TGTGCCAGCAGTGTTTCGGATCAGGTGGGCGAGCAGTACTTC. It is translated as CASSVSDQVGEQYF.

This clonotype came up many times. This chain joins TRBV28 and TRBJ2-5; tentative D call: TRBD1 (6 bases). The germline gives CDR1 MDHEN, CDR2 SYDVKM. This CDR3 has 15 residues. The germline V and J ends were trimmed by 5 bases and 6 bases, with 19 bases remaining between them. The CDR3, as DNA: TGTGCCAGCAGTCCCGTCGACGACAGGAAGCAGACCCAGTACTTC. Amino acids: CASSPVDDRKQTQYF.

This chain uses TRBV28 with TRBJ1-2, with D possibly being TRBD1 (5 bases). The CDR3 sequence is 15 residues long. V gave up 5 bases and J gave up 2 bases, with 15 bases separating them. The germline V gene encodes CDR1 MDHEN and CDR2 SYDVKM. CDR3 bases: TGTGCCAGCAGTGGTCGCGGGGCGGCAAACTATGGCTACACCTTC. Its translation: CASSGRGAANYGYTF.

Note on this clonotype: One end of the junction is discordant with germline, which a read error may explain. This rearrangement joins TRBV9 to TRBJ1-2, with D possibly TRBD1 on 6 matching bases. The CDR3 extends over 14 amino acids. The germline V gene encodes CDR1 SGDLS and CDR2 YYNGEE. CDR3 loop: CVSSVSGAAYGYTF. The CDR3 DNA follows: TGTGTCAGCAGCGTATCAGGGGCAGCCTATGGCTACACCTTC.

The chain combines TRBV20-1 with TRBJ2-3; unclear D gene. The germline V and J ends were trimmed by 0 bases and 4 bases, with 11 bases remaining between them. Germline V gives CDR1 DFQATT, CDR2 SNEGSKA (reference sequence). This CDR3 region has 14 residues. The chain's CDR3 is CSARDQRRADTQYF. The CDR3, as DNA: TGCAGTGCTAGAGATCAACGTAGGGCAGATACGCAGTATTTT.

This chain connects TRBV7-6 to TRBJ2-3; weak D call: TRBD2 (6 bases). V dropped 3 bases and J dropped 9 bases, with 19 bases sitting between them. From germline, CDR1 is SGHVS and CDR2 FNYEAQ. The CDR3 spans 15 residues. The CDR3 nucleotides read TGTGCCAGCAGCTTGGGACCCGCGATGGAGGGGACGCAGTATTTT. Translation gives CASSLGPAMEGTQYF.

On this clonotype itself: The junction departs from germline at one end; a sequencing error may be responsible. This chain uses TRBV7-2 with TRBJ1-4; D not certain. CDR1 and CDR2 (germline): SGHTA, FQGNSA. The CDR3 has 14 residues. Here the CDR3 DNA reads TGTGCCAGCAGCCGAGGACGGAAAAATGAAGAACTGTTTTTT. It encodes CASSRGRKNEELFF.

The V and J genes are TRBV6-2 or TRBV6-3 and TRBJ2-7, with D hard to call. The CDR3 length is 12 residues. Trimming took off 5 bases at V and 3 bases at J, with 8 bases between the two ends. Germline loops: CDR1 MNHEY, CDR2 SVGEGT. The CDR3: CASSRPVYEQYF. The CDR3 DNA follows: TGTGCCAGCAGTAGACCGGTCTACGAGCAGTACTTC.

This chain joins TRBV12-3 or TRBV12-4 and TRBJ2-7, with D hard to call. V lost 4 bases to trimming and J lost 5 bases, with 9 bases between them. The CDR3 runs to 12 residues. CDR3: CASSSPPDEQYF. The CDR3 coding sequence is TGTGCCAGCAGTTCCCCTCCGGACGAGCAGTACTTC.

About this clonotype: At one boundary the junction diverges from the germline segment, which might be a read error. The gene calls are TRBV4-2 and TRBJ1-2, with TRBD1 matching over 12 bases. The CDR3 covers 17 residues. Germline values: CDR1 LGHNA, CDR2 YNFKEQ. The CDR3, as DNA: TGTACCAGCAGCCAAGATCTCCTAGGGACAGGGGGCGAGGGCTACACCTTC. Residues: CTSSQDLLGTGGEGYTF.

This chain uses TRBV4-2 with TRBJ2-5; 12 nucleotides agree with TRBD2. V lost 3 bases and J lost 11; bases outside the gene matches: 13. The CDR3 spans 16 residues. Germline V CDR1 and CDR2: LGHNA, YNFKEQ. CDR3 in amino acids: CASSHGRLAGDAVQYF. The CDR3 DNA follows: TGTGCCAGCAGCCACGGGAGACTAGCGGGAGATGCCGTGCAGTACTTC.

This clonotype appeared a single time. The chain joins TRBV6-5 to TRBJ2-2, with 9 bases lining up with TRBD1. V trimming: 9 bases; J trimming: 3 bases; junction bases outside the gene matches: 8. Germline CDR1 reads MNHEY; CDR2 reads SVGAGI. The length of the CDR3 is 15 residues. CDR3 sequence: CASLSGQGDTGELFF. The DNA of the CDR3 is TGTGCCAGTCTTTCGGGACAGGGAGACACCGGGGAGCTGTTTTTT.

The CDR3 loop reads CASLLAKNIQYF. The CDR3 bases are TGTGCCAGTTTACTAGCCAAAAACATTCAGTACTTC. The J gene is TRBJ2-4, the V gene TRBV11-3; D gene ambiguous. This CDR3 has 12 residues. V shed 9 bases and J shed 0 bases, with 6 bases lying between them. In germline, CDR1 is SGHNT, CDR2 YENEEA. The whole variable domain, remainder taken from reference TRBV11-3 and TRBJ2-4, is EAGVVQSPRYKIIEKKQPVAFWCNPISGHNTLYWYLQNLGQGPELLIRYENEEAVDDSQLPKDRFSAERLKGVDSTLKIQPAELGDSAVYLCASLLAKNIQYFGAGTRLSVL.

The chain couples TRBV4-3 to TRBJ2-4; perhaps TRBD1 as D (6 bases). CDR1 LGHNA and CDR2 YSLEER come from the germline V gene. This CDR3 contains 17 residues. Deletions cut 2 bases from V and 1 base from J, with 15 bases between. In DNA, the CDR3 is TGCGCCAGCAGCCAACACTACGACAGGTCCGCCAAAAACATTCAGTACTTC. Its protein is CASSQHYDRSAKNIQYF.

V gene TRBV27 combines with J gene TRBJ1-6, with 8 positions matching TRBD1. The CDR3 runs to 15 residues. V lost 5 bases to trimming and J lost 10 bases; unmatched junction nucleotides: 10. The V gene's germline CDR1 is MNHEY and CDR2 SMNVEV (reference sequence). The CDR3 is CASSPLDRVYSPLHF. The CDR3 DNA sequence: TGTGCCAGCAGTCCCCTGGACAGGGTTTACTCACCCCTCCACTTT.

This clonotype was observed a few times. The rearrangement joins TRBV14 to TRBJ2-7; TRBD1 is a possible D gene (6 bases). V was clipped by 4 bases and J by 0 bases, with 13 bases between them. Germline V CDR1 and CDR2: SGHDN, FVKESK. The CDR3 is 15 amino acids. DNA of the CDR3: TGTGCCAGCAGCCCCCGGGCAGGGGACTCCTACGAGCAGTACTTC. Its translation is CASSPRAGDSYEQYF.

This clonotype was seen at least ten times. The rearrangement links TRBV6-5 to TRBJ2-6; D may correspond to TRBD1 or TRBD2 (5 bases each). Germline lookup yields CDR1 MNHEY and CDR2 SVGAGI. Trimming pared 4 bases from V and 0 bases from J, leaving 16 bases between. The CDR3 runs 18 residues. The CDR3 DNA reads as TGTGCCAGCAGTTTAAACGGGGCCGACCGCTCTGGGGCCAACGTCCTGACTTTC. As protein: CASSLNGADRSGANVLTF.

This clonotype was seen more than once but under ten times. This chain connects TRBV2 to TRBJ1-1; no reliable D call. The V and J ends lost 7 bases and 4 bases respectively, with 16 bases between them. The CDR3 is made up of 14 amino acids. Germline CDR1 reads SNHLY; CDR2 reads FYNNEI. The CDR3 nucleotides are TGTGCCAGCACCCCGGACCTGGGGAGCACTGAAGCTTTCTTT. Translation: CASTPDLGSTEAFF.

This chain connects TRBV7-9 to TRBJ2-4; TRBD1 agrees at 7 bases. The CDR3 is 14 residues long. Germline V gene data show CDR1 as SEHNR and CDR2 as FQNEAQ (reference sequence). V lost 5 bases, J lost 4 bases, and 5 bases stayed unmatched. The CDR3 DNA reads TGTGCCAGCAGCCCACAGGGGTTAAAAAACATTCAGTACTTC. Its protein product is CASSPQGLKNIQYF.

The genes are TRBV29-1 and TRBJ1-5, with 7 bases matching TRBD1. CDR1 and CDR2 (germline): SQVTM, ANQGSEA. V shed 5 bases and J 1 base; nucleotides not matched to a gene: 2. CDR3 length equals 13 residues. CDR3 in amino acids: CSVPGQSNQPQHF. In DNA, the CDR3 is TGCAGCGTTCCGGGACAGAGCAATCAGCCCCAGCATTTT.

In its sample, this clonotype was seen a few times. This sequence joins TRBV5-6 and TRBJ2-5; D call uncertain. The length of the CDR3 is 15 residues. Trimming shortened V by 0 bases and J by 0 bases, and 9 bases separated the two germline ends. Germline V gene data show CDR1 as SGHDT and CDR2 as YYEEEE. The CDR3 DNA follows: TGTGCCAGCAGCTTGGACACCAGGTACCAAGAGACCCAGTACTTC. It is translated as CASSLDTRYQETQYF.

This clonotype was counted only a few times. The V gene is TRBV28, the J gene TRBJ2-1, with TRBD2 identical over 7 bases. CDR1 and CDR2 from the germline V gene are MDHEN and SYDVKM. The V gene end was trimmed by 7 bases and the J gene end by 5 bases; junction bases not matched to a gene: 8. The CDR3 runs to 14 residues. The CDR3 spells CASNPGTTNNEQFF. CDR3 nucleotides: TGTGCCAGCAATCCCGGGACTACAAACAATGAGCAGTTCTTC.